This TCR beta chain was documented in a study of a mutant IDH1 vaccine in newly diagnosed glioma. For the study at large: Vaccinations, eight in total, occurred in weeks 1, 3, 5, 7, 11, 15, 19, 23. Previous treatment comprised radiotherapy, temozolomide, or both, mostly both. Points from the study as a whole: Pseudoprogression seemed unrelated to changes in top peripheral T cell clonotypes.

Germline V gene sequence: CDR1 MNHEY, CDR2 SMNVEV (reference sequence). V was trimmed by 6 bases and J by 1 base, leaving 16 bases between them. This CDR3 is built from 15 residues. In the case of this clone: Its specificity is unknown.

The method was immunoSEQ multiplex PCR; TCRdb's version includes in-frame clones alone and lacks a portion of them. The sample yields about 110,000 clones, roughly 90% seen once. As for time point: week 11, during vaccination. Doses comprised 300 ug of mutant IDH1 20-mer peptide each, plus topical imiquimod. Tumors from donors were new WHO grade 3 or 4 IDH1-mutant astrocytomas with ATRX loss. Sequenced here: PBMCs, sampled from a glioma patient whose treatment included an IDH1 peptide vaccine. This receptor was taken from a woman aged 45 to 65 with glioma. The chain combines TRBV27 with TRBJ2-7; D unresolved. The CDR3 protein is CASSATMGISYEQYF. As DNA, the CDR3 is TGTGCCAGCAGCGCAACAATGGGGATATCCTACGAGCAGTACTTC.